This TCR beta chain was found in a study of identical twins. The CDR3 contains 15 residues. Per germline, CDR1 MNHNS and CDR2 SASEGT. Trimming at V came to 5 bases and at J to 1 base, leaving 4 bases not matched to a gene. MiXCR was run by TCRdb on the 5' RACE reads, yielding one entry per CDR3 protein. This table has 200,000 to 250,000 distinct CDR3 sequences, over 9.5% appearing once. This clonotype was seen at least ten times. These data were also reused for a study on yellow fever vaccine responses in identical twins.

The receptor was isolated from a woman under 30 in good health. The sequencing sample was made of memory (CD45RO+) T cells sorted from blood. This rearrangement joins TRBV6-1 to TRBJ2-2, with 7 bases that match TRBD1. DNA for the CDR3: TGTGCCAGCAGTCGCCGGACAGGGAACACCGGGGAGCTGTTTTTT. Protein product: CASSRRTGNTGELFF.